Following are 20 T cell receptor beta chains from one sample sequenced in a study of T cells after yellow fever vaccination. TCRdb redid the calling of the 5' RACE reads with MiXCR, one entry per CDR3 protein. Altogether 450,000 to 600,000 distinct CDR3 sequences are present, approximately 15% being singletons, with the ten largest covering about 14%. The sequenced sample was PBMCs, obtained on the day of the yellow fever booster vaccination. Source of these receptors: a man aged 25-45 years who received the YFV17D yellow fever vaccine.

This chain links TRBV28 with TRBJ1-4; TRBD1 matches at 7 bases. Germline V lookup: CDR1 MDHEN, CDR2 SYDVKM. This CDR3 is 14 amino acids long. After removal of 4 bases from V and 7 bases from J, the junction contained 6 bases not matched to a gene. The CDR3 loop reads CASSSPGQTEKLFF. CDR3 bases: TGTGCCAGCAGTTCGCCGGGACAGACTGAAAAACTGTTTTTT.

This clonotype came up a few times. The chain links TRBV7-2 to TRBJ2-2, with D uncertain. This CDR3 is built from 16 residues. The V end was cut by 0 bases, the J end by 1 base, with 9 bases between. The germline CDR1 and CDR2 sequences are SGHTA and FQGNSA. The CDR3 spells CASSLAGLMNTGELFF. The CDR3 bases are TGTGCCAGCAGCTTAGCAGGTCTGATGAACACCGGGGAGCTGTTTTTT.

This clonotype was picked up a small number of times. The chain carries TRBV4-3 and TRBJ2-3, with TRBD2 identical over 9 bases. The trim removed 0 bases at V and 6 bases at J, leaving 13 bases unmatched. The CDR3 contains 18 residues. Looked up from germline, CDR1 is LGHNA and CDR2 is YSLEER. The CDR3 protein is CASSQEGDSGRTRDTQYF. The DNA of the CDR3 is TGCGCCAGCAGCCAAGAAGGTGACAGCGGGAGGACCCGCGATACGCAGTATTTT.

The table lists this clonotype with many counts. The CDR3 loop is CASSLKTGQQFF. The CDR3 nucleotides are TGTGCCAGCAGCCTAAAGACGGGACAGCAGTTCTTC. The chain joins TRBV7-2 to TRBJ2-1, with D perhaps matching TRBD1 or TRBD2 (5 bases each). Trimming cost V 5 bases and J 11 bases, with 13 bases left between them. The CDR3 length is 12 residues. Germline CDR1 is SGHTA and CDR2 is FQGNSA.

V is TRBV11-2 and J is TRBJ1-1; D may be TRBD1 (5 bases). CDR3 length: 15 residues. The germline V gene encodes CDR1 SGHAT and CDR2 FQNNGV. Trimming took 3 bases from V and 1 from J, leaving 12 bases between them. CDR3 bases: TGTGCCAGCAGCTTCTTGTTAGGGGCGAACACTGAAGCTTTCTTT. It encodes CASSFLLGANTEAFF.

This clonotype was picked up a small number of times. CDR3 in DNA: TGTGCCACAGTCGGTTATTATGGCTACACCTTC. Encoded protein: CATVGYYGYTF. The V and J genes are TRBV24-1 and TRBJ1-2; D is undetermined. Germline lookup yields CDR1 KGHDR and CDR2 SFDVKD. The CDR3 contains 11 residues. The V gene lost 10 bases and the J gene lost 5 bases, with 10 bases spanning the gap.

The chain joins TRBV29-1 to TRBJ2-6; 7 bases line up with TRBD2. V dropped 0 bases and J dropped 4; count of bases not matched to a gene: 9. Germline CDR1 and CDR2: SQVTM and ANQGSEA. This CDR3 has 17 residues. Here the CDR3 reads CSVEDEGGPGGANVLTF. For the CDR3, the DNA is TGCAGCGTTGAAGATGAGGGAGGGCCGGGAGGGGCCAACGTCCTGACTTTC.

The V gene is TRBV9, the J gene TRBJ2-2, with 10 bases that match TRBD2. Germline assignment: CDR1 SGDLS and CDR2 YYNGEE. CDR3 length: 15 residues. With 1 base clipped from V and 7 bases from J, the junction kept 4 bases outside the gene matches. CDR3 DNA sequence: TGTGCCAGCAGCGTACTAGCGGGAGATATCGGGGAGCTGTTTTTT. Translation: CASSVLAGDIGELFF.

This clonotype was recorded a few times. The rearrangement joins TRBV20-1 to TRBJ1-5; D uncertain. Deletions cut 6 bases from V and 1 base from J, with 19 bases between. Germline V gives CDR1 DFQATT, CDR2 SNEGSKA (reference sequence). The CDR3 spans 16 residues. CDR3 residues: CSAPLRRIMSNQPQHF. The CDR3 DNA follows: TGCAGTGCCCCACTTCGGCGGATTATGAGCAATCAGCCCCAGCATTTT.

This clonotype was recorded at least ten times. This chain uses TRBV5-1 with TRBJ2-1, with D maybe TRBD1 (5 bases). Germline V lookup: CDR1 SGHRS, CDR2 YFSETQ. This CDR3 is 15 amino acids long. The V gene lost 7 bases and the J gene lost 3 bases, with 17 bases spanning the gap. The CDR3 coding sequence is TGCGCCAGCGTTGTAGGACACCCATTCTACAATGAGCAGTTCTTC. Amino acids: CASVVGHPFYNEQFF.

The chain carries TRBV27 and TRBJ2-7; 7 bases are shared with TRBD1. This CDR3 contains 14 residues. Germline CDR1 MNHEY, CDR2 SMNVEV (reference sequence). The J segment lost 3 bases and the V segment lost 3 bases, leaving 5 bases of the junction unmatched. The CDR3 here is CASSFGAGGYEQYF. CDR3 in DNA: TGTGCCAGCAGTTTTGGAGCAGGGGGCTACGAGCAGTACTTC.

The chain joins TRBV18 to TRBJ2-5; the D is unclear. The CDR3 runs to 15 residues. Germline CDR1 KGHSH, CDR2 LQKENI. V lost 2 bases and J 3 bases, leaving 13 bases between the germline ends. CDR3 coding DNA: TGTGCCAGCTCACCAGTAGAGCTCTTGGAAGAGACCCAGTACTTC. Amino acid sequence: CASSPVELLEETQYF.

This clonotype appeared a single time. The gene calls are TRBV29-1 and TRBJ2-3; tentatively, D is TRBD1 (5 bases). Per the germline V gene, CDR1 is SQVTM and CDR2 is ANQGSEA. The CDR3 runs 11 residues. Trimming pared 6 bases from V and 6 bases from J, leaving 10 bases between. The CDR3 DNA sequence: TGCAGCGTGACAGCGTTGGATACGCAGTATTTT. Translating it yields CSVTALDTQYF.

This clonotype was counted a few times. This chain connects TRBV20-1 to TRBJ2-7; TRBD2 agrees at 7 bases. Germline CDR1 reads DFQATT; CDR2 reads SNEGSKA (reference sequence). The CDR3 has 13 amino acids. J lost 6 bases, V lost 5 bases, and 10 bases had no gene match. In DNA, the CDR3 is TGCAGTGCTCACGGGGGGACGCCGAGCGAGCAGTACTTC. The encoded protein is CSAHGGTPSEQYF.

This chain connects TRBV7-9 to TRBJ1-1; no reliable D call. CDR1 and CDR2 from the germline V gene are SEHNR and FQNEAQ (reference sequence). V was cut by 1 base and J by 2 bases, with 8 bases left in between. The CDR3 sequence is 14 residues long. This chain's CDR3 is CASSLGVENTEAFF. Written as DNA, the CDR3 is TGTGCCAGCAGCTTAGGGGTTGAAAACACTGAAGCTTTCTTT.

The sample holds a few counts of this clonotype. The gene calls are TRBV7-2 and TRBJ2-3; 9 nucleotides align to TRBD2. The CDR3 is 15 amino acids. Trimming took 7 bases from V and 1 from J; bases not matched to a gene: 6. Germline CDR1 and CDR2: SGHTA and FQGNSA. The CDR3 here is CASNRRTSGTDTQYF. CDR3 sequence (DNA): TGTGCCAGCAACCGCCGGACTAGCGGCACAGATACGCAGTATTTT.

The V and J genes are TRBV7-2 and TRBJ2-2; the D gene is possibly TRBD2 (6 bases). The CDR3 consists of 16 residues. V lost 2 bases and J lost 2, with 12 bases in between. CDR1 is SGHTA, CDR2 FQGNSA, per germline. The CDR3 DNA follows: TGTGCCAGCAGCTTATCGGCTAGCGTAAACACCGGGGAGCTGTTTTTT. Protein sequence: CASSLSASVNTGELFF.

This chain connects TRBV7-2 to TRBJ2-5; the D is unclear. From germline, CDR1 is SGHTA and CDR2 FQGNSA. V shed 8 bases and J shed 2 bases, with 15 bases lying between them. The CDR3 totals 14 residues. The CDR3 here is CASHTGSLQETQYF. For the CDR3, the DNA is TGTGCCAGCCATACGGGCTCGTTGCAAGAGACCCAGTACTTC.

The J gene is TRBJ2-5, the V gene TRBV10-3; D perhaps matches TRBD1 (6 bases). The length of the CDR3 is 16 residues. V was shortened by 5 bases and J by 6 bases, with 22 bases between the two germline ends. Looked up from germline, CDR1 is ENHRY and CDR2 is SYGVKD. The CDR3 nucleotides are TGTGCCATCAGTCAGGGCTTAAATACAGGGAGTCAGACCCAGTACTTC. Its protein product is CAISQGLNTGSQTQYF.

A few counts support this clonotype. V is TRBV19 and J is TRBJ1-2; D not certain. CDR3 length: 14 residues. The germline V gene encodes CDR1 LNHDA and CDR2 SQIVND (reference sequence). V dropped 7 bases and J dropped 0 bases, with 12 bases sitting between them. The CDR3 region has the DNA TGTGCCAGTACCATATCCGTAGCTAACTATGGCTACACCTTC. It encodes CASTISVANYGYTF.